The sample holds many counts of the clone carrying this T cell receptor beta chain. Its antigen is still unknown. Trimming left V 4 bases short and J 1 base short, with 15 bases between. The germline gives CDR1 DFQATT, CDR2 SNEGSKA (reference sequence). The length of the CDR3 is 15 residues. These data are taken from a study of T-cell reconstitution after alpha-beta-depleted transplantation in children. Study findings and constraints: Several hundred expanded graft clones reportedly supplied alpha-beta T cells about two months after transplant.

Unique molecular identifiers were incorporated when the TCRbeta library was constructed. Via MiXCR, TCRdb re-called the PCR reads, giving one row per CDR3 protein. The table shows about 110,000 distinct CDR3 sequences, with about 6.4% occurring only once. The material sequenced was PBMCs, mostly from graft donor cells, taken 360 days after TCRalphabeta/CD19-depleted stem cell transplant. The genes are TRBV20-1 and TRBJ2-3, with D unclear. This clonotype was sampled from a male patient aged 2 to 9 who had a stem cell transplant for acute lymphoblastic leukemia, so the T cells may come from the graft donor. The CDR3 sequence: CSAIPFSVGTDTQYF. CDR3 nucleotides: TGCAGTGCTATACCCTTTAGTGTTGGCACAGATACGCAGTATTTT.